Sequencing of this TCR beta chain was carried out in a study of T cell clonotyping in hematopoietic cell transplantation. This clone was observed a single time. TCRdb keeps only in-frame clones here, not all; method: immunoSEQ multiplex PCR. The sample records more than 5,500 clones, less than 90% being singletons. The specimen comprised peripheral blood mononuclear cells, sampled 180 days after allogeneic stem cell transplant. This TCR was sampled from a female patient in her fifties or sixties who had an allogeneic stem cell transplant from an unrelated donor, so the T cells may come from the graft donor. Some clones in this sample may be carry-over from other donors' samples.

CDR3 sequence (DNA): TGTGCCAGCAGCTTAGATCTGGGCGGTCCCTACGAGCAGTACTTC. It specifies CASSLDLGGPYEQYF. This chain joins TRBV11-2 and TRBJ2-7; the D is unclear. The CDR3 has 15 amino acids. The V gene lost 0 bases and the J gene lost 2 bases, with 11 bases spanning the gap. Per the germline V gene, CDR1 is SGHAT and CDR2 is FQNNGV.